This T cell receptor (beta chain) stems from a study of multiple sclerosis patients with progressive multifocal leukoencephalopathy. Libraries were prepared by immunoSEQ multiplex PCR; TCRdb keeps only in-frame clonotypes and omits some of them. The repertoire consists of tens of thousands of clones, with approximately 89% occurring once and the leading ten covering 9.5% to 15%. Time point described: time of PML onset. The origin of this receptor is a woman in her 30s with progressive multifocal leukoencephalopathy. This specimen was PBMCs, taken from a patient treated with natalizumab.

The CDR3 sequence: CASSYKGRWDTEAFF. DNA for the CDR3: TGTGCCAGCAGTTACAAAGGGAGATGGGACACTGAAGCTTTCTTT. The genes are TRBV6-5 and TRBJ1-1; D is uncertain. V lost 2 bases to trimming and J lost 3 bases, with 13 bases between them. Germline-derived CDR1 and CDR2 are MNHEY and SVGAGI. CDR3 length: 15 amino acids.